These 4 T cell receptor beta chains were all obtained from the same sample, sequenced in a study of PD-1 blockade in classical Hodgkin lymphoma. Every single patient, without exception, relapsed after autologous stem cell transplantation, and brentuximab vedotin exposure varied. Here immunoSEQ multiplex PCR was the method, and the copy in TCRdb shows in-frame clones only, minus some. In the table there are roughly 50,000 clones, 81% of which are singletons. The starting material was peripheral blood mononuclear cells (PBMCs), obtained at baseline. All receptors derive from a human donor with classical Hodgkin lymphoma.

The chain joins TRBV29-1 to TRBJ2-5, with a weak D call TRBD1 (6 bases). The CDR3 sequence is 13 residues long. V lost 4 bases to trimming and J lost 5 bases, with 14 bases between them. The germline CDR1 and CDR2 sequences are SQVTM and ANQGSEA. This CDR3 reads CSVAGAIGETQYF. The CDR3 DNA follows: TGCAGCGTTGCAGGGGCCATAGGGGAGACCCAGTACTTC.

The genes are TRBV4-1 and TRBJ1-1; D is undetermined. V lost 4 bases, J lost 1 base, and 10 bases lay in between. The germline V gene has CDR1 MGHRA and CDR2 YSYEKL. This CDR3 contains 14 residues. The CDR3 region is CASSRPRANTEAFF. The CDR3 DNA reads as TGCGCCAGCAGCCGACCACGGGCGAACACTGAAGCTTTCTTT.

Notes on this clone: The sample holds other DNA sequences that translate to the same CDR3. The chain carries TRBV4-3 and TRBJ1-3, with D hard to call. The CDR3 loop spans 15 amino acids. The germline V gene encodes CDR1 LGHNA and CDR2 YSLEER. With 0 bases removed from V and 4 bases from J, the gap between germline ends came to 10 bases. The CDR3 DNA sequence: TGCGCCAGCAGCCAAGACACGGGTGCAGGAAACACCATATATTTT. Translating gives CASSQDTGAGNTIYF.

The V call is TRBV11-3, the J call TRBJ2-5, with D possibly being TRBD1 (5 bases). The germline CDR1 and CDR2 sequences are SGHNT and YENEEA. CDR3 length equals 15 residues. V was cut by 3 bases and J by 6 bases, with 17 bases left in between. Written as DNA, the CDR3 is TGTGCCAGCAGCTTTCGGCAGGGTGGGATAAAGACCCAGTACTTC. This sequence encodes CASSFRQGGIKTQYF.